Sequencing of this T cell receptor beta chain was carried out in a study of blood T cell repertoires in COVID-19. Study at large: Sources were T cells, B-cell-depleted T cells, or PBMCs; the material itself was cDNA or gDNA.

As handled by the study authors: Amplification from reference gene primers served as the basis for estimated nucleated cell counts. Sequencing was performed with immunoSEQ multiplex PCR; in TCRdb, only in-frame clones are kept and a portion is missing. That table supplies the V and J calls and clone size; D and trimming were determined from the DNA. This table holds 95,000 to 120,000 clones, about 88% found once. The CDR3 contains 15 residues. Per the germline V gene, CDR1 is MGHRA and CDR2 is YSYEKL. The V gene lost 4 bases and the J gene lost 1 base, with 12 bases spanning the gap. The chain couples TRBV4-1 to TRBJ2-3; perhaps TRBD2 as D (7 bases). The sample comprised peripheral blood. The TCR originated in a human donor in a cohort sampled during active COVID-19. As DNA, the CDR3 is TGCGCCAGCAGCCCCCGGGGGGCTGGCACAGATACGCAGTATTTT. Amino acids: CASSPRGAGTDTQYF.